This TCR beta chain was obtained from a study of blood T cells in healthy people across ages. The study's findings and limits: Naive T cell percentage showed a strong correlation with the diversity of TCR beta. Possibly, changes in expanded clonotypes were confounded because donor CMV status was unknown. Relative to aged donors, long-lived donors carried more naive CD4+ cells and displayed higher diversity.

With respect to this clonotype: The antigen remains unidentified.

A second PCR, run for roughly 7 to 11 cycles, used a sample-barcoded 5' primer plus a J-beta primer mix. TCRdb reanalysed the 5' RACE reads using MiXCR and keeps one entry per CDR3 protein. The sample records over 950,000 distinct CDR3 sequences, about 53% being singletons. Germline V gene sequence: CDR1 SGHKS, CDR2 YYEKEE (reference sequence). V was pared by 2 bases and J by 9 bases, with 15 bases between. The CDR3 has 14 amino acids. Peripheral blood samples of around 9.8 milliliters were drawn from each donor. The receptor comes from a woman in her sixties or seventies in good health. The chain is built from TRBV5-5 and TRBJ2-1; TRBD1 is a possible D gene (5 bases). Sequenced: blood. CDR3 residues: CASSLGRPQGEQFF. The CDR3 DNA is TGTGCCAGCAGCTTAGGCCGACCCCAGGGTGAGCAGTTCTTC.